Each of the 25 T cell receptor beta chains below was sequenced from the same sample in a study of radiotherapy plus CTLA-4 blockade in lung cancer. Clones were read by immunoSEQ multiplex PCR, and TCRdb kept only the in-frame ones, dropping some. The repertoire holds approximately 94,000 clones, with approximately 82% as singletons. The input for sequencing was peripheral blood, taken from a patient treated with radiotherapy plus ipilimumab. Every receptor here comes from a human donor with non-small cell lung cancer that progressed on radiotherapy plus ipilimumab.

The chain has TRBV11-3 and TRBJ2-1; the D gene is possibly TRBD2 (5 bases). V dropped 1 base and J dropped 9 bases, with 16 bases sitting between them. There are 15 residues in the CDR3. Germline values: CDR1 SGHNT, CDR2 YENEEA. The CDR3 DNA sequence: TGTGCCAGCAGCTTAGGGACTGGGCTAGCCTTTGAGCAGTTCTTC. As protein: CASSLGTGLAFEQFF.

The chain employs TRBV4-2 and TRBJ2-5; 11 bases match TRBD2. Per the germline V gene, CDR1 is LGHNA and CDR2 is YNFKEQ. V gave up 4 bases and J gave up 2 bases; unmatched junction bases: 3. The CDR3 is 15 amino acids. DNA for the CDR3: TGTGCCAGCAGCCCCGGGACTAGCGGACAAGAGACCCAGTACTTC. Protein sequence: CASSPGTSGQETQYF.

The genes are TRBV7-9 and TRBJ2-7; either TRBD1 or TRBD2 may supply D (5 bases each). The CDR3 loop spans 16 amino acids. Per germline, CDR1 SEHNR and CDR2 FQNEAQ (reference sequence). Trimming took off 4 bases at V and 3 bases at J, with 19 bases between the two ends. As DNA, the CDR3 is TGTGCCAGCAGCTCCTCGGGGACGGGGCTGGGCTACGAGCAGTACTTC. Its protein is CASSSSGTGLGYEQYF.

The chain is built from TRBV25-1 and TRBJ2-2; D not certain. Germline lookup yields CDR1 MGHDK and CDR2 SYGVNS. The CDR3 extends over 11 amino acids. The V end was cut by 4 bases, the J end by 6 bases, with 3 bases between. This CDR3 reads CASSVAGELFF. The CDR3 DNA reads TGTGCCAGCAGTGTCGCCGGGGAGCTGTTTTTT.

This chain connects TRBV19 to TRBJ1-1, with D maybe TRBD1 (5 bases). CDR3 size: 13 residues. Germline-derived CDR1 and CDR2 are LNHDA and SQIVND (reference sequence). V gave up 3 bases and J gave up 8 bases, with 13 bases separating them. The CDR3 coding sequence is TGTGCCAGTAGTATCGGGGAGGGGTACGAAGCTTTCTTT. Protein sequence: CASSIGEGYEAFF.

As DNA, the CDR3 is TGTGCCAGCAGCTTAGGGGGGACCAGGGGCGATGAGCAGTTCTTC. This codes for CASSLGGTRGDEQFF. This chain joins TRBV7-9 and TRBJ2-1, with a tentative D call TRBD1 (6 bases). The germline gives CDR1 SEHNR, CDR2 FQNEAQ (reference sequence). The V gene lost 1 base and the J gene lost 8 bases, with 15 bases spanning the gap. The length of the CDR3 is 15 residues.

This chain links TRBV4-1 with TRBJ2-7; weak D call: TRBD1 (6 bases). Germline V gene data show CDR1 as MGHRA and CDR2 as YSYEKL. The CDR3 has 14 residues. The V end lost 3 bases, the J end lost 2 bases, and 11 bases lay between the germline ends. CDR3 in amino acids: CASSQERTAYEQYF. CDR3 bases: TGCGCCAGCAGCCAGGAAAGGACAGCCTACGAGCAGTACTTC.

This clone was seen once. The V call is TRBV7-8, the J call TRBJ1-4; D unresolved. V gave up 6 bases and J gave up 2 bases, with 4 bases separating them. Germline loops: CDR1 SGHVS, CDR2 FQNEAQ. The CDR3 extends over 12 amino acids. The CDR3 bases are TGTGCCAGCAGGGGGACTAATGAAAAACTGTTTTTT. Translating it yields CASRGTNEKLFF.

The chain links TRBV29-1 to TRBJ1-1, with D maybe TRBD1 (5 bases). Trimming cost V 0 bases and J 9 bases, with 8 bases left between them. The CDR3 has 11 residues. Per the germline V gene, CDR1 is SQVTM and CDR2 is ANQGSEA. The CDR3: CSVEDPGQAFF. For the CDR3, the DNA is TGCAGCGTTGAAGACCCGGGACAAGCTTTCTTT.

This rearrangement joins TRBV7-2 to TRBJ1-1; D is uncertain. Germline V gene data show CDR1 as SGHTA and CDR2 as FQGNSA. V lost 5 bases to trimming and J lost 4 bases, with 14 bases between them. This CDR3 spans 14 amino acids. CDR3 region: CASSRAGIGTEAFF. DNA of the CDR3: TGTGCCAGCAGCCGGGCGGGTATCGGCACTGAAGCTTTCTTT. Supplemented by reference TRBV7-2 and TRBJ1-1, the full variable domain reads GAGVSQSPSNKVTEKGKDVELRCDPISGHTALYWYRQSLGQGLEFLIYFQGNSAPDKSGLPSDRFSAERTGGSVSTLTIQRTQQEDSAVYLCASSRAGIGTEAFFGQGTRLTVV.

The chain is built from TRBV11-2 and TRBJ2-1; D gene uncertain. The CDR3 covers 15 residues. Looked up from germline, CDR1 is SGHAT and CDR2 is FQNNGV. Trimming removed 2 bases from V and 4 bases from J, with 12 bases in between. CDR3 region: CASSLIPLIYNEQFF. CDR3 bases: TGTGCCAGCAGCTTAATCCCCCTGATATACAATGAGCAGTTCTTC.

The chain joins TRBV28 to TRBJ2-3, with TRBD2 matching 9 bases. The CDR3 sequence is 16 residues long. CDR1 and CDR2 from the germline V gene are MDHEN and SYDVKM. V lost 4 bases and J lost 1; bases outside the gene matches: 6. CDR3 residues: CASSSDRTSGTDTQYF. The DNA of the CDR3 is TGTGCCAGCAGTTCCGACCGGACTAGCGGCACAGATACGCAGTATTTT. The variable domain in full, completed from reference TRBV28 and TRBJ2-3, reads DVKVTQSSRYLVKRTGEKVFLECVQDMDHENMFWYRQDPGLGLRLIYFSYDVKMKEKGDIPEGYSVSREKKERFSLILESASTNQTSMYLCASSSDRTSGTDTQYFGPGTRLTVL.

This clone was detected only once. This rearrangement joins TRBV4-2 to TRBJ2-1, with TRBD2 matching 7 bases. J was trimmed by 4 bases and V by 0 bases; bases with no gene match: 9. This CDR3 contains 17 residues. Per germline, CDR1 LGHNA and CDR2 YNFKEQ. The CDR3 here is CASSQDRAGLSYNEQFF. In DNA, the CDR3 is TGTGCCAGCAGCCAAGATCGTGCGGGACTATCGTACAATGAGCAGTTCTTC.

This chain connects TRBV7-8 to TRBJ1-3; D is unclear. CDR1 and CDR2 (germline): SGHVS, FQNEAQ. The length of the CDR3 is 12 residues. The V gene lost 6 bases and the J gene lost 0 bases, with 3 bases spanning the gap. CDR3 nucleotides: TGTGCCAGCAGGGACTCTGGAAACACCATATATTTT. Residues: CASRDSGNTIYF. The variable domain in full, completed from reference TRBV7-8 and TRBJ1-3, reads GAGVSQSPRYKVAKRGQDVALRCDPISGHVSLFWYQQALGQGPEFLTYFQNEAQLDKSGLPSDRFFAERPEGSVSTLKIQRTQQEDSAVYLCASRDSGNTIYFGEGSWLTVV.

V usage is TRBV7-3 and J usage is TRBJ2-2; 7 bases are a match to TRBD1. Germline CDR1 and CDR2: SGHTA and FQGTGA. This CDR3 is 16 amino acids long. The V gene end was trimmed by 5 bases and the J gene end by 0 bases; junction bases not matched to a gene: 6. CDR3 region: CASSPQGQTNTGELFF. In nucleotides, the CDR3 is TGTGCCAGCAGCCCTCAGGGACAGACGAACACCGGGGAGCTGTTTTTT.

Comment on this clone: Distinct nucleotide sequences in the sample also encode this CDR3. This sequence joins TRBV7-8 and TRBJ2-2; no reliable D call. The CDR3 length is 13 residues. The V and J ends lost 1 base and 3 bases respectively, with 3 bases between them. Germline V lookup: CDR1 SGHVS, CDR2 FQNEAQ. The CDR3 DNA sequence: TGTGCCAGCAGCTTAGTCGACACCGGGGAGCTGTTTTTT. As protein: CASSLVDTGELFF.

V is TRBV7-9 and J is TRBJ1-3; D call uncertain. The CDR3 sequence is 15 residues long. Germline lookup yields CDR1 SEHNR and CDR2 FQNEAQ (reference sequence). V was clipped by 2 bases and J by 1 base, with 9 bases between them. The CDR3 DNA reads TGTGCCAGCAGCTTAATCGTGAAATCTGGAAACACCATATATTTT. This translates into CASSLIVKSGNTIYF.

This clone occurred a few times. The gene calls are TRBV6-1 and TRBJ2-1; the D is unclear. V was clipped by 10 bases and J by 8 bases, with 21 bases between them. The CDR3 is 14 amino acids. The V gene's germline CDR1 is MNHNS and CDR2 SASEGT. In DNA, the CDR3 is TGTGCCACGACTCCCGGGCCCACGGACGATGAGCAGTTCTTC. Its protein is CATTPGPTDDEQFF.

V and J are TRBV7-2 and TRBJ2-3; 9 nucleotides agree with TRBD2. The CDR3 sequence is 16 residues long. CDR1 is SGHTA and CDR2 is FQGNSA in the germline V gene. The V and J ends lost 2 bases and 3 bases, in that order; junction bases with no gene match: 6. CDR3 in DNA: TGTGCCAGCAGCTTAATTGGCGGGAGGGGGACAGATACGCAGTATTTT. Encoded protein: CASSLIGGRGTDTQYF.

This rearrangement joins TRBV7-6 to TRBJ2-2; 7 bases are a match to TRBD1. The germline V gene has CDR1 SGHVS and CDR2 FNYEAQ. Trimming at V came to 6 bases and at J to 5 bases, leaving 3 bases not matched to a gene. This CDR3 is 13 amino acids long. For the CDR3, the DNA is TGTGCCAGCAGATGGGGACAGACCGGGGAGCTGTTTTTT. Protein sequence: CASRWGQTGELFF.

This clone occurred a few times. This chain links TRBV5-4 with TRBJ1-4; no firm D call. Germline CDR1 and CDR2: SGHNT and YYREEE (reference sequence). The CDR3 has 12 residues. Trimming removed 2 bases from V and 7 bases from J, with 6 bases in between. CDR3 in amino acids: CASSFSGEKLFF. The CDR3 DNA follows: TGTGCCAGCAGCTTTTCAGGTGAAAAACTGTTTTTT.

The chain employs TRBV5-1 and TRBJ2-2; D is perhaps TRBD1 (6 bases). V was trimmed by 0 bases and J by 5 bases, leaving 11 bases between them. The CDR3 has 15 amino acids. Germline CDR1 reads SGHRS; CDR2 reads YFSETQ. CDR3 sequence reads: CASSLDRDGTGELFF. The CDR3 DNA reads TGCGCCAGCAGCTTGGACAGGGACGGGACCGGGGAGCTGTTTTTT. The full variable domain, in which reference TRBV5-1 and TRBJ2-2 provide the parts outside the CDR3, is KAGVTQTPRYLIKTRGQQVTLSCSPISGHRSVSWYQQTPGQGLQFLFEYFSETQRNKGNFPGRFSGRQFSNSRSEMNVSTLELGDSALYLCASSLDRDGTGELFFGEGSRLTVL.

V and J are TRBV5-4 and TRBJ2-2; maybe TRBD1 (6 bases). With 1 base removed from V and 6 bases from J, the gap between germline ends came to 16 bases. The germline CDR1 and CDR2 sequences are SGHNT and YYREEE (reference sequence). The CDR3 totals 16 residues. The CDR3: CASSLSGAGIPGELFF. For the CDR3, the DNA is TGTGCCAGCAGCTTGTCAGGGGCTGGGATCCCCGGGGAGCTGTTTTTT.

In nucleotides, the CDR3 is TGTGCCAGCAGCTTAGGTAGCGGCCTATACAATGAGCAGTTCTTC. Its translation: CASSLGSGLYNEQFF. This chain uses TRBV27 with TRBJ2-1, with D possibly being TRBD2 (6 bases). V was trimmed by 6 bases and J by 4 bases, leaving 16 bases between them. Germline CDR1 and CDR2: MNHEY and SMNVEV (reference sequence). The CDR3 is 15 amino acids.

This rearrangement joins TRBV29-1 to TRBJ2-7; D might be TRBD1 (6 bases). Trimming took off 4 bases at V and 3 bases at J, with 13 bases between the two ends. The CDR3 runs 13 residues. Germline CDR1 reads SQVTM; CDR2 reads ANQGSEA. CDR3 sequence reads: CSVVRDIYYEQYV. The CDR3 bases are TGCAGCGTTGTTAGGGACATTTACTACGAGCAGTACGTC.